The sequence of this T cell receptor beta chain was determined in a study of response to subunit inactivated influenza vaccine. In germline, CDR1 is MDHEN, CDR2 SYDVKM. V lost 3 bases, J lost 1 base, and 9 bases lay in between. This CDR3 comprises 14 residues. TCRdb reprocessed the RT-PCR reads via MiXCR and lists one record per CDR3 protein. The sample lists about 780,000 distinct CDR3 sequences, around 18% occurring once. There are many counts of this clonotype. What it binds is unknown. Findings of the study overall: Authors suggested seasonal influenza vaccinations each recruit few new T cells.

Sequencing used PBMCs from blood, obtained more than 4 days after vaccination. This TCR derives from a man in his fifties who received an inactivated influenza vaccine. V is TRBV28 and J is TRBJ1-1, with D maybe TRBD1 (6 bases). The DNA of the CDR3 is TGTGCCAGCAGTTTCTACAGGGAGAACACTGAAGCTTTCTTT. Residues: CASSFYRENTEAFF.